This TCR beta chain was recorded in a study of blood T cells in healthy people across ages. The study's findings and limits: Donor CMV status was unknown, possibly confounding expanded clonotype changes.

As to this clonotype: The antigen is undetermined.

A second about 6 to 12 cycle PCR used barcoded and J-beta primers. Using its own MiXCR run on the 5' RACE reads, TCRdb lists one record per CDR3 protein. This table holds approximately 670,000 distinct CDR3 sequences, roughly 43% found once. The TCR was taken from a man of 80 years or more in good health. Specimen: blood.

The CDR3 spells CSARSAGWGTDNEQFF. CDR3 nucleotides: TGCAGTGCTAGGTCGGCCGGCTGGGGGACGGACAATGAGCAGTTCTTC. The chain carries TRBV20-1 and TRBJ2-1; TRBD1 or TRBD2 may be the D gene (5 bases each). This CDR3 contains 16 residues. Trimming shortened V by 3 bases and J by 5 bases, and 20 bases separated the two germline ends. Germline values: CDR1 DFQATT, CDR2 SNEGSKA (reference sequence).